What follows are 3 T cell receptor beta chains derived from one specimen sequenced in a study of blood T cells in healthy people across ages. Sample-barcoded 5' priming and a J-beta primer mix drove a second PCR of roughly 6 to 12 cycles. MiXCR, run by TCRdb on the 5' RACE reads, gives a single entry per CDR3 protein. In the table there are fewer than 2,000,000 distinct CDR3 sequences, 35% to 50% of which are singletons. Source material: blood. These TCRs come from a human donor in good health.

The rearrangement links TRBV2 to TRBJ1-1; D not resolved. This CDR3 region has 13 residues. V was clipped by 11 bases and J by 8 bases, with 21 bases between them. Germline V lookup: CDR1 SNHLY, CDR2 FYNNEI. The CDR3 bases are TGTGCCGGCATGGTAGGGAGTATGTCGGAAGCTTTCTTT. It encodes CAGMVGSMSEAFF.

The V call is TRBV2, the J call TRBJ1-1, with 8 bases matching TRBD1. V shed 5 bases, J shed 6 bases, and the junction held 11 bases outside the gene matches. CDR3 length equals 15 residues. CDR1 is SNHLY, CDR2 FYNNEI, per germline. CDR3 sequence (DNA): TGTGCCAGCAGTAACCAGGGGGCGCTGAGTGCTGAAGCTTTCTTT. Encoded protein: CASSNQGALSAEAFF.

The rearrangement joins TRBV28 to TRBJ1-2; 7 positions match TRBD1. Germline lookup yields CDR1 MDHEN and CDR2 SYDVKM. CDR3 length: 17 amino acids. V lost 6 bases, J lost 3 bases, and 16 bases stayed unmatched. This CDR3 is CASSRILNEGQHYGYTF. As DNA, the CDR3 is TGTGCCAGCAGCCGCATACTAAATGAGGGACAGCACTATGGCTACACCTTC.